Below are 5 T cell receptor beta chains sequenced from a single sample in a study of T cell responses to AZD1222 COVID-19 vaccine (dated by TCRdb to about 2021). The library was prepared using the immunoSEQ multiplex PCR assay. The table comes from immuneACCESS by way of TCRdb, which keeps in-frame sequences with V and J called. Part of the clones is missing from these tables; in studies checked, under half for an unresolved V gene and the rest for unknown reasons. For this sample the table gives about 150,000 clones, of which 88% were detected only once. Together, the top ten hold about 14% of the sample. Sample time point, as interpreted from the label and publication: baseline before first vaccination. The specimen comprised peripheral blood, sampled on day 0 of AZD1222 vaccination. The receptors come from an adult in good health.

The chain uses TRBV6-5 and TRBJ1-6; TRBD1 agrees at 9 bases. The CDR3 spans 15 residues. CDR1 and CDR2 (germline): MNHEY, SVGAGI. The V gene end was trimmed by 0 bases and the J gene end by 9 bases; junction bases not matched to a gene: 3. This CDR3 is CASSYSGTGSSPLHF. CDR3 DNA sequence: TGTGCCAGCAGTTACTCGGGGACAGGGAGTTCACCCCTCCACTTT.

The V call is TRBV13, the J call TRBJ1-5, with D possibly TRBD1 on 5 matching bases. The CDR3 covers 16 residues. The germline V and J ends were trimmed by 3 bases and 2 bases, with 14 bases remaining between them. CDR1 is PRHDT and CDR2 is FYEKMQ in the germline V gene (reference sequence). The CDR3 coding sequence is TGTGCCAGCAGCTTCATTCGGGGCCGCGGCAATCAGCCCCAGCATTTT. Translated, it gives CASSFIRGRGNQPQHF.

This rearrangement joins TRBV27 to TRBJ1-2, with a possible D match to TRBD1 (6 bases). The CDR3 contains 13 residues. Germline V CDR1 and CDR2: MNHEY, SMNVEV (reference sequence). V lost 5 bases and J lost 4, with 11 bases in between. The CDR3 DNA is TGTGCCAGCAGTGCAGGGGAAGGCTATGGCTACACCTTC. The encoded protein is CASSAGEGYGYTF.

The gene calls are TRBV3-1 (or the pseudogene TRBV3-2) and TRBJ1-2, with 9 bases lining up with TRBD1. With V trimmed by 2 bases and J by 8 bases, 15 bases remained unmatched. The CDR3 is 17 amino acids. The V gene's germline CDR1 is LGHDT and CDR2 YNNKEL (reference sequence). CDR3 protein: CASSQRGGIQGARGYTF. As DNA, the CDR3 is TGTGCCAGCAGCCAAAGAGGGGGTATACAGGGGGCTCGCGGCTACACCTTC.

This chain connects TRBV5-1 to TRBJ2-2, with no clear D. CDR1 and CDR2 (germline): SGHRS, YFSETQ. V lost 8 bases to trimming and J lost 0 bases, with 20 bases between them. The CDR3 has 17 residues. The CDR3 is CASSSVPFSANTGELFF. In DNA, the CDR3 is TGCGCCAGTTCCTCAGTGCCATTCTCCGCGAACACCGGGGAGCTGTTTTTT.